Shown below are 29 T cell receptor beta chains from a single sample sequenced in a study of T cells in women clearing cervical HPV infection. This table comes from immunoSEQ multiplex PCR, and its TCRdb copy is limited to in-frame clones, with some not included. The listing records 35,000 to 45,000 clones. The sequencing input was blood buffy coat. The receptors were sampled from a woman aged 18 to 75 with a cervical HPV16 infection that either progressed to CIN3+ or cleared (not recorded which).

With respect to this clone: From the germline J gene comes the end of the CDR3, since the read stops 3 residues before it. V usage is TRBV12-3 or TRBV12-4 and J usage is TRBJ2-2; D uncertain. The CDR3 has 12 amino acids. The V and J ends lost 7 bases and 6 bases respectively, with 9 bases between them. CDR3 in amino acids: CASTPVAGELFF. The part of the CDR3 DNA that was read is TGTGCCAGCACTCCGGTCGCCGGGGAG.

Points on this clone: Read coverage stops 3 residues before the CDR3 terminus; the germline J gene supplies the remainder. The chain combines TRBV7-9 with TRBJ1-4, with D possibly TRBD1 on 5 matching bases. There are 14 residues in the CDR3. The V end was cut by 1 base, the J end by 7 bases, with 10 bases between. From germline, CDR1 is SEHNR and CDR2 FQNEAQ (reference sequence). The sequenced CDR3 bases are TGTGCCAGCAGCTTAGGGGGCTTAAGTGAAAAA. Translating gives CASSLGGLSEK. The CDR3 in full is CASSLGGLSEKLFF.

As regards this clone: From the germline J gene comes the end of the CDR3, since the read stops 3 residues before it. V gene TRBV18 combines with J gene TRBJ1-1; a possible D gene is TRBD1 (5 bases). The CDR3 is 16 amino acids. Germline CDR1 and CDR2: KGHSH and LQKENI. The part of the CDR3 DNA that was read is TGTGCCAGCTCACCACCGCCCCAGGGCGGTACAGATACG. Protein product: CASSPPPQGGTDT. The whole CDR3 protein reads CASSPPPQGGTDTAFF.

With respect to this clone: The DNA ends 3 residues before the CDR3 does, and the rest of the CDR3 is filled in from the germline J gene. The chain links TRBV7-8 to TRBJ2-5; D is perhaps TRBD2 (6 bases). CDR3 length: 14 residues. Germline-derived CDR1 and CDR2 are SGHVS and FQNEAQ. V shed 1 base and J shed 6 bases, with 12 bases lying between them. CDR3 protein: CASSLGPGGKTQYF. The sequenced part of the CDR3 DNA is TGTGCCAGCAGCTTAGGACCAGGCGGGAAGACC.

On this clone itself: With the read ending 3 residues before the CDR3 end, the germline J gene is used to fill in that end. The chain combines TRBV11-2 with TRBJ1-1; TRBD1 aligns across 8 bases. The CDR3 consists of 14 residues. After removal of 5 bases from V and 4 bases from J, the junction contained 6 bases not matched to a gene. The germline V gene encodes CDR1 SGHAT and CDR2 FQNNGV. The CDR3 bases that were read are TGTGCCAGCAGCGCGATTACAGGGGGCACTGAA. Residues: CASSAITGGTE. The whole CDR3 is CASSAITGGTEAFF.

Note on this clone: The read comes to an end 3 residues before the CDR3 does, leaving the germline J gene to fill in the end. The gene calls are TRBV7-8 and TRBJ2-3, with 7 bases that match TRBD1. This CDR3 is 17 amino acids long. The germline V gene encodes CDR1 SGHVS and CDR2 FQNEAQ. The CDR3 DNA, read in part, is TGTGCCAGCAGCGTCCGGGACAGTGGTCCTCTAGGTCAGCCG. As protein: CASSVRDSGPLGQP. The full-length CDR3 reads as CASSVRDSGPLGQPQYF.

Concerning this clone: The sequence runs out 3 residues before the end of the CDR3; the remainder is reconstructed from the germline J gene. The rearrangement uses TRBV7-8 and TRBJ2-1; 8 bases agree with TRBD1. The CDR3 has 16 amino acids. Germline loops: CDR1 SGHVS, CDR2 FQNEAQ. V dropped 8 bases and J dropped 3; count of bases not matched to a gene: 12. The sequenced CDR3 bases are TGTGCCAGCGCCCTTCGTGGGACAGGAAGCTACAATGAG. Translating it yields CASALRGTGSYNE. From start to end, the CDR3 is CASALRGTGSYNEQFF.

Remarks on this clone: The read ends 3 residues shy of where the CDR3 ends; the end is completed using the germline J gene. The rearrangement links TRBV7-2 to TRBJ1-5, with unresolved D. Germline CDR1 SGHTA, CDR2 FQGNSA. Trimming removed 0 bases at V and 4 bases at J, with 4 bases between. The CDR3 consists of 13 residues. The CDR3 protein is CASSLALNQPQHF. The covered CDR3 bases are TGTGCCAGCAGCTTAGCCTTAAATCAGCCC.

Details on this clone: The sequence runs out 3 residues before the end of the CDR3; the remainder is reconstructed from the germline J gene. The gene calls are TRBV19 and TRBJ1-1, with D unclear. This CDR3 is 14 amino acids long. Germline V gives CDR1 LNHDA, CDR2 SQIVND (reference sequence). V was clipped by 5 bases and J by 1 base, with 11 bases between them. The CDR3 bases that were read are TGTGCCAGTAGTCCACCCTTCGGGAACACTGAA. This sequence encodes CASSPPFGNTE. The full CDR3 protein reads CASSPPFGNTEAFF.

On this clone itself: The read terminates 3 residues ahead of where the CDR3 ends, so the germline J gene completes it. This rearrangement joins TRBV7-8 to TRBJ2-1, with 12 bases fitting TRBD2. The CDR3 has 17 residues. Germline CDR1 reads SGHVS; CDR2 reads FQNEAQ. Trimming removed 3 bases from V and 2 bases from J; junction bases left unmatched: 5. CDR3 bases read: TGTGCCAGCAGCTTTTGGGGACTAGCGGGTGCCTACAATGAG. This gives the protein CASSFWGLAGAYNE. The complete CDR3 sequence is CASSFWGLAGAYNEQFF.

Worth noting for this clone: Read coverage stops 3 residues before the CDR3 terminus; the germline J gene supplies the remainder. The chain joins TRBV7-9 to TRBJ2-5; D is ambiguous. Germline V gene data show CDR1 as SEHNR and CDR2 as FQNEAQ (reference sequence). The CDR3 has 13 amino acids. Trimming removed 3 bases at V and 5 bases at J, with 10 bases between. The CDR3 is CASSFPSAETQYF. CDR3 DNA (partial): TGTGCCAGCAGCTTCCCGAGCGCGGAGACC. The full variable domain, with the rest looked up from reference TRBV7-9 and TRBJ2-5, is DTGVSQNPRHKITKRGQNVTFRCDPISEHNRLYWYRQTLGQGPEFLTYFQNEAQLEKSRLLSDRFSAERPKGSFSTLEIQRTEQGDSAMYLCASSFPSAETQYFGPGTRLLVL.

Comment on this clone: The read gets to within 3 residues of the CDR3 end, and the germline J gene fills in the rest. This sample includes further DNA sequences coding for the same CDR3. V and J are TRBV2 and TRBJ1-6, with no clear D. There are 13 residues in the CDR3. The ends were cut back, 4 bases at V and 10 bases at J, with 11 bases in the middle. CDR1 and CDR2 from the germline V gene are SNHLY and FYNNEI. The CDR3 DNA, read in part, is TGTGCCAGCAGTGGATCCCCGGGGTCACCC. This translates into CASSGSPGSP. The CDR3, in full, reads CASSGSPGSPLHF.

Notes on this clone: The DNA ends 3 residues before the CDR3 does, and the rest of the CDR3 is filled in from the germline J gene. This chain joins TRBV6-2 or TRBV6-3 and TRBJ2-2; perhaps TRBD2 as D (7 bases). V was shortened by 7 bases and J by 5 bases, with 17 bases between the two germline ends. CDR3 length: 15 residues. Germline assignment: CDR1 MNHEY and CDR2 SVGEGT. The sequenced part of the CDR3 DNA is TGTGCCAGCATCGTAACGGGGGGCGCGACCGGGGAG. This codes for CASIVTGGATGE. The full CDR3 is CASIVTGGATGELFF.

With respect to this clone: The read is 3 residues too short to cover the CDR3 end, so that end is filled in from the germline J gene. The J gene is TRBJ2-7, the V gene TRBV7-9; D possibly corresponds to TRBD2 (6 bases). The V gene lost 4 bases and the J gene lost 6 bases, with 13 bases spanning the gap. CDR3 length: 13 residues. Germline assignment: CDR1 SEHNR and CDR2 FQNEAQ (reference sequence). The CDR3 bases that were read are TGTGCCAGCAGCTCCGAAAGACTAGGCGAG. Its translation: CASSSERLGE. The entire CDR3 protein is CASSSERLGEQYF.

Note on this clone: The CDR3 extends 3 residues past the end of the read, so its final part is completed from the germline J gene. V is TRBV5-8 and J is TRBJ1-2; 7 nucleotides agree with TRBD1. The V gene end was trimmed by 3 bases and the J gene end by 7 bases; junction bases not matched to a gene: 0. The CDR3 length is 11 residues. Germline CDR1 SGHTS, CDR2 YDEGEE. The DNA read from the CDR3 is TGTGCCAGCAGCTACAGGGGTGGC. It encodes CASSYRGG. The CDR3 in full is CASSYRGGYTF.

A note on this clone: The CDR3 extends 3 residues past the end of the read, so its final part is completed from the germline J gene. This sequence joins TRBV4-1 and TRBJ2-3; D is unclear. V was clipped by 4 bases and J by 4 bases, with 3 bases between them. CDR1 is MGHRA, CDR2 YSYEKL, per germline. The CDR3 covers 11 residues. CDR3 bases read: TGCGCCAGCAGCCTCTCAGATACG. Its protein product is CASSLSDT. The CDR3 in full is CASSLSDTQYF.

As for this clone: The read ends 3 residues before the CDR3 terminus; that terminus is restored from the germline J gene. The chain combines TRBV28 with TRBJ2-5; weak D call: TRBD2 (6 bases). The CDR3 sequence is 12 residues long. The V end lost 2 bases, the J end lost 5 bases, and 6 bases lay between the germline ends. Germline V gives CDR1 MDHEN, CDR2 SYDVKM. This CDR3 is CASSLRGETQYF. The CDR3 bases that were read are TGTGCCAGCAGTTTACGGGGGGAGACC. Combining the CDR3 with reference TRBV28 and TRBJ2-5 gives the whole variable domain DVKVTQSSRYLVKRTGEKVFLECVQDMDHENMFWYRQDPGLGLRLIYFSYDVKMKEKGDIPEGYSVSREKKERFSLILESASTNQTSMYLCASSLRGETQYFGPGTRLLVL.

Turning to this clone: The read is 3 residues too short to cover the CDR3 end, so that end is filled in from the germline J gene. The chain couples TRBV20-1 to TRBJ2-1; TRBD2 matches at 9 bases. V was pared by 5 bases and J by 2 bases, with 4 bases of the junction left unmatched. Looked up from germline, CDR1 is DFQATT and CDR2 is SNEGSKA (reference sequence). The CDR3 extends over 14 amino acids. CDR3 protein: CSAQTSGAYNEQFF. The sequenced CDR3 bases are TGCAGTGCTCAGACTAGCGGTGCCTACAATGAG.

As concerns this clone: The sequence runs out 3 residues before the end of the CDR3; the remainder is reconstructed from the germline J gene. V is TRBV19 and J is TRBJ1-2, with D tentatively TRBD1 (5 bases). The CDR3 extends over 13 amino acids. Germline CDR1 is LNHDA and CDR2 is SQIVND (reference sequence). The CDR3 loop reads CASSIDAGGDYTF. The sequenced CDR3 bases are TGTGCCAGTAGTATAGATGCGGGGGGTGAC.

As regards this clone: From the germline J gene comes the end of the CDR3, since the read stops 3 residues before it. This chain joins TRBV7-7 and TRBJ2-6, with D possibly matching TRBD1 (6 bases). Trimming shortened V by 6 bases and J by 1 base, and 10 bases separated the two germline ends. The CDR3 loop spans 15 amino acids. Germline CDR1 and CDR2: SSHAT and FNYEAQ (reference sequence). The CDR3 bases that were read are TGTGCCAGCAGTCCCGGACAGTCTGGGGCCAACGTC. Translation gives CASSPGQSGANV. The CDR3 reads in full as CASSPGQSGANVLTF.

With regard to this clone: The read halts 3 residues ahead of the CDR3 end, with the missing end drawn from the germline J gene. This rearrangement joins TRBV7-2 to TRBJ2-1; 7 positions agree with TRBD2. CDR3 length: 14 residues. Germline trimming cut 4 bases from V and 8 bases from J; bases unmatched to any gene: 8. CDR1 and CDR2 from the germline V gene are SGHTA and FQGNSA. The sequenced CDR3 bases are TGTGCCAGCAGCTCCCGGACTAGGTTTCATGAG. Its protein is CASSSRTRFHE. The entire CDR3 sequence reads CASSSRTRFHEQFF. The whole variable domain, remainder taken from reference TRBV7-2 and TRBJ2-1, is GAGVSQSPSNKVTEKGKDVELRCDPISGHTALYWYRQSLGQGLEFLIYFQGNSAPDKSGLPSDRFSAERTGGSVSTLTIQRTQQEDSAVYLCASSSRTRFHEQFFGPGTRLTVL.

CDR3 DNA, as far as it was read: TGTGCCTGGAGTGTAGGCGGTCAAGAGACG. Amino acids: CAWSVGGQET. The CDR3, in full, reads CAWSVGGQETQYF. This chain uses TRBV30 with TRBJ2-3; D not resolved. The missing CDR3 end, 3 residues past where the read stops, is filled in from the germline J gene. CDR1 GTSNPN and CDR2 SVGIG come from the germline V gene (reference sequence). This CDR3 is built from 13 residues.

As for this clone: Sequencing ends 3 residues short of the CDR3 end; the germline J gene provides the rest. The chain has TRBV18 and TRBJ2-1, with D maybe TRBD1 (6 bases). The CDR3 is 15 residues long. The V and J ends lost 3 bases and 7 bases respectively, with 16 bases between them. Germline-derived CDR1 and CDR2 are KGHSH and LQKENI. CDR3 protein: CASSPSQGFENEQFF. Incomplete CDR3 DNA: TGTGCCAGCTCACCCTCACAGGGATTTGAGAATGAG.

About this clone: The missing CDR3 end, 3 residues past where the read stops, is filled in from the germline J gene. The chain uses TRBV27 and TRBJ2-7; no reliable D call. The CDR3 is 13 amino acids. CDR1 and CDR2 (germline): MNHEY, SMNVEV (reference sequence). V gave up 4 bases and J gave up 3 bases, with 10 bases separating them. Partial CDR3 DNA: TGTGCCAGCAGTTCTCTCTCAGACTACGAG. It is translated as CASSSLSDYE. In full, the CDR3 is CASSSLSDYEQYF.

On this clone: The CDR3 end falls 3 residues outside the read, so it is completed with the germline J gene. The chain employs TRBV7-9 and TRBJ1-2; a possible D gene is TRBD1 (6 bases). Germline CDR1 SEHNR, CDR2 FQNEAQ (reference sequence). There are 15 residues in the CDR3. The DNA read from the CDR3 is TGTGCCAGCAGCTTACACGAAGGACAGTCGGTGGGC. Residues: CASSLHEGQSVG. The entire CDR3 reads CASSLHEGQSVGYTF. Together with reference TRBV7-9 and TRBJ1-2, the CDR3 gives the full variable domain: DTGVSQNPRHKITKRGQNVTFRCDPISEHNRLYWYRQTLGQGPEFLTYFQNEAQLEKSRLLSDRFSAERPKGSFSTLEIQRTEQGDSAMYLCASSLHEGQSVGYTFGSGTRLTVV.

The part of the CDR3 DNA that was read is TGTGCCAGCTCCCGTGGCGGAGACGCTGAA. Translation: CASSRGGDAE. The whole CDR3 is CASSRGGDAEAFF. The chain recombines TRBV18 with TRBJ1-1; D is unresolved. The read terminates 3 residues before the CDR3 end, so the remaining end is supplied by the germline J gene. Germline-derived CDR1 and CDR2 are KGHSH and LQKENI. This CDR3 has 13 residues. V lost 6 bases to trimming and J lost 6 bases, with 14 bases between them. Full variable domain (missing parts from reference TRBV18 and TRBJ1-1): NAGVMQNPRHLVRRRGQEARLRCSPMKGHSHVYWYRQLPEEGLKFMVYLQKENIIDESGMPKERFSAEFPKEGPSILRIQQVVRGDSAAYFCASSRGGDAEAFFGQGTRLTVV.

As for this clone: The read comes to an end 3 residues before the CDR3 does, leaving the germline J gene to fill in the end. V and J are TRBV19 and TRBJ1-5, with TRBD1 identical over 7 bases. V shed 7 bases, J shed 8 bases, and the junction held 20 bases outside the gene matches. The CDR3 is 17 residues long. The germline gives CDR1 LNHDA, CDR2 SQIVND (reference sequence). CDR3 DNA, as far as it was read: TGTGCCAGTACCGACCGGGCGCAGGGGGTGCTGGTGGAGCCC. Translation: CASTDRAQGVLVEP. The CDR3 reads in full as CASTDRAQGVLVEPQHF. The full variable domain, completed using reference TRBV19 and TRBJ1-5, is DGGITQSPKYLFRKEGQNVTLSCEQNLNHDAMYWYRQDPGQGLRLIYYSQIVNDFQKGDIAEGYSVSREKKESFPLTVTSAQKNPTAFYLCASTDRAQGVLVEPQHFGDGTRLSIL.

With respect to this clone: The germline gene is not matched at one end of the junction; a read error may be the cause. The read ends 3 residues shy of where the CDR3 ends; the end is completed using the germline J gene. In the same sample, other DNA sequences code for this CDR3. The chain has TRBV7-2 and TRBJ1-3, with TRBD1 matching 7 bases. Germline lookup yields CDR1 SGHTA and CDR2 FQGNSA. The CDR3 length is 14 residues. CDR3 loop: CASSEQGTGNTIYF. The CDR3 bases that were read are TGTGCCAGCAGCGAACAGGGGACTGGAAACACA.

Details on this clone: The read stops 3 residues short of the end of the CDR3; the missing end is completed from the germline J gene. The rearrangement uses TRBV5-1 and TRBJ2-7; 10 positions agree with TRBD1. V was pared by 0 bases and J by 2 bases, with 2 bases of the junction left unmatched. CDR1 is SGHRS and CDR2 is YFSETQ in the germline V gene. This CDR3 spans 15 amino acids. CDR3 DNA (partial): TGCGCCAGCAGCTTGGGACAGGGGGCAGCCTACGAG. Amino acid sequence: CASSLGQGAAYE. The entire CDR3 reads CASSLGQGAAYEQYF. The full variable domain, its missing parts supplied by reference TRBV5-1 and TRBJ2-7, is KAGVTQTPRYLIKTRGQQVTLSCSPISGHRSVSWYQQTPGQGLQFLFEYFSETQRNKGNFPGRFSGRQFSNSRSEMNVSTLELGDSALYLCASSLGQGAAYEQYFGPGTRLTVT.